Below are 14 T cell receptor beta chains sequenced from a single sample in a study of blood T cell repertoires in COVID-19. The assay was immunoSEQ multiplex PCR, and TCRdb's table has in-frame clones only and misses some. Found here are about 240,000 clones, about nine tenths of them singletons; the top ten hold 7.2%. The sequenced sample consisted of peripheral blood. These receptors all come from a man aged 55 to 70 who had recovered from COVID-19.

This clone was detected a few times. The chain uses TRBV10-3 and TRBJ1-1, with D unresolved. V gave up 7 bases and J gave up 4 bases, with 13 bases separating them. The V gene's germline CDR1 is ENHRY and CDR2 SYGVKD. This CDR3 comprises 13 residues. In DNA form, the CDR3 reads TGTGCCATCAAGGAGGGTGGAGCCACTGAAGCTTTCTTT. Amino acid sequence: CAIKEGGATEAFF.

This clone was found once. The chain recombines TRBV19 with TRBJ2-7; 7 bases map to TRBD2. Germline trimming cut 5 bases from V and 4 bases from J; bases unmatched to any gene: 5. CDR3 length: 13 residues. Per the germline V gene, CDR1 is LNHDA and CDR2 is SQIVND (reference sequence). CDR3 bases: TGTGCCAGTAGTCCAGCTAGCGGATACGAGCAGTACTTC. This gives the protein CASSPASGYEQYF.

This chain uses TRBV5-6 with TRBJ2-3; 11 bases align to TRBD2. CDR3 size: 14 residues. Unmatched junction bases numbered 4, after V lost 4 bases and J lost 6 bases. CDR1 SGHDT and CDR2 YYEEEE come from the germline V gene. The DNA of the CDR3 is TGTGCCAGCAGCCGGGGACTAGCGGTGGATACGCAGTATTTT. As protein: CASSRGLAVDTQYF.

The rearrangement uses TRBV9 and TRBJ2-7, with D perhaps matching TRBD1 (6 bases). Per germline, CDR1 SGDLS and CDR2 YYNGEE. V was cut by 0 bases and J by 6 bases, with 10 bases left in between. There are 13 residues in the CDR3. For the CDR3, the DNA is TGTGCCAGCAGCGTAGCCCAGGGGAGCGAGCAGTACTTC. It translates to CASSVAQGSEQYF.

The gene calls are TRBV6-5 and TRBJ1-2; 7 bases map to TRBD1. V lost 5 bases and J lost 6; bases outside the gene matches: 3. The CDR3 runs to 12 residues. Per the germline V gene, CDR1 is MNHEY and CDR2 is SVGAGI. For the CDR3, the DNA is TGTGCCAGCAGTCGAGGGGGCCATGGCTACACCTTC. This codes for CASSRGGHGYTF.

The sample holds one count of this clone. The chain recombines TRBV24-1 with TRBJ2-3; tentatively, D is TRBD2 (5 bases). Trimming left V 5 bases short and J 2 bases short, with 25 bases between. Germline CDR1 reads KGHDR; CDR2 reads SFDVKD. The CDR3 extends over 19 amino acids. The CDR3 region has the DNA TGTGCCACCAGTGGACGGACTGTTAAAAAGTCCTTTACCACAGATACGCAGTATTTT. Amino acids: CATSGRTVKKSFTTDTQYF.

This clone was counted between two and nine times. The V and J genes are TRBV5-1 and TRBJ1-6; no reliable D call. Per germline, CDR1 SGHRS and CDR2 YFSETQ. CDR3 length: 14 amino acids. V lost 0 bases and J 14 bases, leaving 15 bases between the germline ends. The CDR3 spells CASSLEGRGGTLHF. For the CDR3, the DNA is TGCGCCAGCAGCTTGGAAGGCCGGGGTGGCACCCTCCACTTT.

The chain has TRBV4-2 and TRBJ1-1, with 9 bases matching TRBD1. Germline CDR1 LGHNA, CDR2 YNFKEQ. V shed 1 base, J shed 5 bases, and the junction held 2 bases outside the gene matches. The CDR3 consists of 14 residues. The CDR3 DNA is TGTGCCAGCAGCCAAGGGGACAGGGATACTGAAGCTTTCTTT. It specifies CASSQGDRDTEAFF.

The chain links TRBV5-1 to TRBJ2-2; D might be TRBD1 (6 bases). CDR1 is SGHRS, CDR2 YFSETQ, per germline. This CDR3 contains 15 residues. Trimming removed 5 bases from V and 3 bases from J, with 14 bases in between. This CDR3 is CASRTGGLDTGELFF. CDR3 nucleotides: TGCGCCAGCAGGACAGGCGGCTTGGACACCGGGGAGCTGTTTTTT. Looking up the rest from reference TRBV5-1 and TRBJ2-2 gives the full variable domain: KAGVTQTPRYLIKTRGQQVTLSCSPISGHRSVSWYQQTPGQGLQFLFEYFSETQRNKGNFPGRFSGRQFSNSRSEMNVSTLELGDSALYLCASRTGGLDTGELFFGEGSRLTVL.

The chain couples TRBV4-1 to TRBJ1-2, with D unclear. There are 13 residues in the CDR3. Germline V CDR1 and CDR2: MGHRA, YSYEKL. V was cut by 4 bases and J by 0 bases, with 6 bases left in between. This CDR3 is CASSRDSNYGYTF. The CDR3 DNA is TGCGCCAGCAGCCGAGACTCTAACTATGGCTACACCTTC.

The chain combines TRBV7-9 with TRBJ2-2, with a weak D call TRBD1 (6 bases). CDR3 length: 16 amino acids. V dropped 7 bases and J dropped 0 bases, with 15 bases sitting between them. Looked up from germline, CDR1 is SEHNR and CDR2 is FQNEAQ (reference sequence). CDR3 amino acids: CASIKIRGPNTGELFF. In DNA form, the CDR3 reads TGTGCCAGCATTAAGATCAGGGGCCCGAACACCGGGGAGCTGTTTTTT. Complete variable domain (other parts from reference TRBV7-9 and TRBJ2-2): DTGVSQNPRHKITKRGQNVTFRCDPISEHNRLYWYRQTLGQGPEFLTYFQNEAQLEKSRLLSDRFSAERPKGSFSTLEIQRTEQGDSAMYLCASIKIRGPNTGELFFGEGSRLTVL.

This clone was counted only a few times. The V and J genes are TRBV3-1 (or the pseudogene TRBV3-2) and TRBJ2-7; TRBD1 aligns across 10 bases. Germline lookup yields CDR1 LGHDT and CDR2 YNNKEL (reference sequence). The CDR3 consists of 14 residues. Trimming took 3 bases from V and 7 from J; bases not matched to a gene: 6. This chain's CDR3 is CASSHRQGAGEQYF. The CDR3 bases are TGTGCCAGCAGCCATCGACAGGGGGCGGGAGAGCAGTACTTC.

Only one count was recorded for this clone. The chain employs TRBV10-3 and TRBJ2-5, with 8 nucleotides matching TRBD1. This CDR3 comprises 14 residues. J lost 5 bases, V lost 2 bases, and 4 bases had no gene match. The germline V gene has CDR1 ENHRY and CDR2 SYGVKD. The CDR3 protein is CAISERTGWETQYF. CDR3 nucleotide sequence: TGTGCCATCAGTGAGAGGACAGGGTGGGAGACCCAGTACTTC.

The V call is TRBV19, the J call TRBJ2-3; weak D call: TRBD2 (6 bases). There are 13 residues in the CDR3. Between the trimmed V and J ends, which lost 4 bases and 1 base, there was a span of 6 bases. From germline, CDR1 is LNHDA and CDR2 SQIVND (reference sequence). The CDR3 DNA follows: TGTGCCAGTAGTAGGGGGGGCACAGATACGCAGTATTTT. It is translated as CASSRGGTDTQYF.